This T cell receptor (beta chain) derives from a study of somatic mutations in cytotoxic T cells in rheumatoid arthritis. Study conclusions and caveats: For patients with rheumatoid arthritis, CD8+ clonality went up with age, while healthy controls showed no such change.

V was shortened by 5 bases and J by 8 bases, with 19 bases between the two germline ends. The germline CDR1 and CDR2 sequences are SGHTA and FQGTGA. CDR3 size: 16 residues. Concerning this clone itself: Its antigen is not identified.

In the authors' workflow: After comparison against published virus-specific TCRB sequences, only a few of the patient CD8+ clones larger than 1% turned out to match them. Profiled with immunoSEQ multiplex PCR; TCRdb holds only in-frame clones, not every one. The DNA gave D and trimming, while V, J and clone size come from that table. The sample carries some 4,000 clones, over 75% recorded once. Source material: CD8+ T cells sorted from blood. This chain uses TRBV7-3 with TRBJ1-6, with D possibly being TRBD1 (5 bases). The receptor was isolated from a woman aged 60 to 75 with rheumatoid arthritis. The DNA for the CDR3 is TGTGCCAGCAGCCTAAGGGCGGCAGGGCAAGATTCACCCCTCCACTTT. Residues: CASSLRAAGQDSPLHF.